Detailed here is one T cell receptor beta chain. Its antigen is currently unknown. This sequence may be a read error, since a much larger clone differs from it by one base. This specimen comes from a study of tumor-infiltrating lymphocytes in primary liver carcinoma. Study at large: There were roughly 3.5 to 7.13 million productive TCRbeta reads per sample, a yield similar across tissue types. Study-wide points: Pairs comparing tumor with adjacent tissue or blood overlapped less than pairs drawn from tumor regions. A significantly higher top-250-clone fraction was found in tumors than in blood (p = 0.039).

TCR beta cDNA was made from 500 ng total RNA with a constant-region primer. Three nested multiplex PCR rounds, a slightly modified ARM-PCR, produced the libraries for TCR beta. A C-beta reverse primer was combined with TRBV1-TRBV30 forward primers in the first two PCR rounds, and each round had around 11 cycles. TCRdb used MiXCR to reprocess the multiplex PCR reads, holding one entry per CDR3 protein. The repertoire consists of about 320,000 distinct CDR3 sequences, with over 55% occurring once and the leading ten covering roughly 8.6%. In germline, CDR1 is LGHNA, CDR2 YNFKEQ. The CDR3 contains 15 residues. Unsorted whole blood yielded blood RNA, and germline DNA was extracted as well.

The V gene is TRBV4-2, the J gene TRBJ2-5, with TRBD2 as a possible D gene (5 bases). The sample comprised peripheral blood. The sequence was collected from a middle-aged man with primary liver carcinoma and hepatitis B virus infection. CDR3 residues: CASSQDLASREIQYF. In DNA form, the CDR3 reads TGTGCCAGCAGCCAAGATTTGGCGTCGAGGGAGATCCAGTACTTC.